The T cell receptor beta chain described here comes from a study of CD8+CD57+ T cells in acquired aplastic anemia. On the study more broadly: The mean DNA yield obtained from sorted CD4+ and CD8+ cells came to around 3 ug. General observations from the study: Fewer than 30 CD8+ CDR3 sequences were shared between patients and controls.

V trimming: 3 bases; J trimming: 1 base; junction bases outside the gene matches: 9. The CDR3 has 15 residues. The germline CDR1 and CDR2 sequences are DFQATT and SNEGSKA (reference sequence). This clonotype was counted a few times. The antigen is undetermined. It was patients with CD8+CD57+ cell expansion by flow cytometry who were chosen for sequencing. The cohort consisted entirely of patients having severe acquired aplastic anemia. Patients had undergone no therapy by the time their blood was sampled. Genomic DNA constituted the template upon which TCR beta VDJ and CDR3 profiling was performed. One entry per CDR3 protein, called by TCRdb with MiXCR from the reads. The top ten hold approximately 50% of the sample, which has some 170,000 distinct CDR3 sequences, roughly two thirds seen once.

This chain links TRBV20-1 with TRBJ2-7, with 7 bases fitting TRBD1. Sequencing used sorted CD4+, CD8+, or CD8+CD57+ T cells (not recorded which) from PBMCs. The sequence derives from a human donor with aplastic anemia. The CDR3 sequence is CSARWGQGVSYEQYF. The DNA for the CDR3 is TGCAGTGCTAGGTGGGGGCAGGGGGTATCCTACGAGCAGTACTTC.